This T cell receptor beta chain was observed in a study of blood T cell repertoires in COVID-19. As for the study in general: Donors in the United States, Italy and Spain gave samples during acute or convalescent COVID-19. T cells, B-cell-depleted T cells, or PBMCs supplied cDNA or gDNA.

Methods used by the authors: From reference gene primer amplification, estimates of nucleated cell counts were derived. TCRdb's table, derived via immunoSEQ multiplex PCR, lists solely in-frame clones and lacks some. From that table come the V and J calls and clone size; the DNA was used to work out D and trimming. The table shows about 110,000 clones, with approximately 80% occurring only once. Germline CDR1 and CDR2: MDHEN and SYDVKM. With V trimmed by 4 bases and J by 6 bases, 6 bases remained unmatched. The CDR3 extends over 15 amino acids. This clonotype was obtained from a woman older than 75 with active or convalescent COVID-19. The rearrangement uses TRBV28 and TRBJ1-5; 10 bases fit TRBD1. The sample taken for sequencing was peripheral blood. Here the CDR3 reads CASSSGQGGTQPQHF. The CDR3 nucleotides are TGTGCCAGCAGTTCCGGACAGGGGGGTACTCAGCCCCAGCATTTT.